A selection of T cell receptor beta chains follows, all from one sample in a study of radiotherapy plus CTLA-4 blockade in lung cancer. This table comes from immunoSEQ multiplex PCR, and its TCRdb copy is limited to in-frame clones, with some not included. The repertoire includes roughly 48,000 clones, around 83% of them detected once, and roughly 3.3% sits in the top ten. Sequencing used peripheral blood, obtained from a patient treated with radiotherapy plus ipilimumab. These receptors were obtained from a human donor with non-small cell lung cancer who had stable disease on radiotherapy plus ipilimumab. Each CDR3 is given with its conserved first and last residue. Fields, in order: J gene, V gene, D gene, CDR3 protein. D genes are given only for firm matches.

TRBJ2-2 | TRBV5-8 | . | CASSLVGLATTGELFF
TRBJ1-1 | TRBV18 | . | CASSPRLPRENTEAFF
TRBJ2-2 | TRBV6-5 | . | CASSYIAGELFF
. | TRBV4-3 | TRBD2 | CASSRGTSGSNYEQYF
TRBJ2-3 | TRBV11-2 | . | CASSWRDTQYF
TRBJ2-7 | TRBV28 | TRBD1 | CASSATGTGSYEQYF
TRBJ2-1 | TRBV10-3 | TRBD2 | CAISARLAGAGNEQFF
TRBJ2-1 | TRBV27 | . | CASRRQGGDEQFF
TRBJ1-2 | TRBV13 | . | CASSLTGNYGYTF
TRBJ2-5 | TRBV11-2 | . | CASSLGDKYQETQYF
TRBJ2-1 | TRBV10-3 | TRBD2 | CAVLAGVSNEQFF
TRBJ2-3 | TRBV25-1 | TRBD2 | CASSRGGDTDTQYF
TRBJ1-2 | TRBV7-2 | . | CASSFPQIVNYGYTF
TRBJ1-2 | TRBV6-6 | . | CASSPRANYGYTF
TRBJ2-5 | TRBV4-2 | . | CASSQEIGGQETQYF
TRBJ1-2 | TRBV7-2 | . | CASSFGGHYGYTF
TRBJ2-3 | TRBV19 | . | CASSLGSNTDTQYF
TRBJ2-1 | TRBV27 | TRBD2 | CASSLLLAGSYNEQFF
TRBJ1-1 | TRBV7-3 | . | CASSLDGLSRTEAFF
TRBJ2-1 | TRBV27 | TRBD2 | CASTSGTSGRNEQFF
TRBJ2-3 | TRBV11-2 | TRBD1 | CASSFDQGATDTQYF
TRBJ1-4 | TRBV14 | TRBD1 | CASSQSVGTGGEKLFF
TRBJ2-7 | TRBV6-5 | TRBD1 | CASSLKTGATEGVQYF
TRBJ1-2 | TRBV9 | . | CASSVPGTHNF
TRBJ2-3 | TRBV27 | TRBD2 | CASSFRTSGRGADTQYF
TRBJ1-2 | TRBV7-3 | TRBD1 | CASSPGQGNYGYTF
TRBJ1-2 | TRBV27 | TRBD1 | CASSSGTGGGYGYTF
TRBJ1-4 | TRBV11-2 | . | CASSPRGGREKLFF
TRBJ2-3 | TRBV9 | . | CASSTEGLGTDTQYF
TRBJ1-1 | TRBV7-6 | . | CASSAGRAMNTEAFF
TRBJ1-5 | TRBV11-2 | . | CASSHAGFDQPQHF
TRBJ2-7 | TRBV11-1 | TRBD1 | CASSRDRGSYEQYF
TRBJ2-4 | TRBV5-1 | . | CASSLRSPRLKNIQYF
TRBJ1-1 | TRBV7-8 | . | CASSPDSSEAFF
TRBJ2-3 | TRBV7-9 | TRBD1 | CASSYQTGTGTDTQYF
TRBJ1-6 | TRBV4-1 | . | CASSQGLLGDNSPLHF
TRBJ2-3 | TRBV5-1 | . | CASSRSGVCLEDTQYF
TRBJ2-4 | TRBV11-2 | TRBD2 | CASSSPRGGNIQYF
TRBJ1-3 | TRBV7-8 | TRBD1 | CASSRERQGRSGNTIYF
TRBJ2-2 | TRBV4-3 | TRBD2 | CASSQVLAGAVSNTGELFF
TRBJ2-4 | TRBV6-1 | TRBD1 | CASGLGQGFQNIQYF
TRBJ2-3 | TRBV11-2 | . | CASSLDARTVTQYF
TRBJ2-7 | TRBV4-3 | . | CASSQDWGPSYEQYF
TRBJ1-2 | TRBV28 | . | CASSFAAEYGYTF
TRBJ1-2 | TRBV6-5 | . | CASSPGKNYGYTF
TRBJ2-1 | TRBV29-1 | . | CSGTDSVRQFF
TRBJ2-1 | TRBV7-9 | TRBD2 | CASSPLAGGFNEQFF
TRBJ2-7 | TRBV4-1 | . | CASSQRWGEAITYEQYF
TRBJ2-3 | TRBV5-1 | . | CASSIGSSLTDTQYF
TRBJ2-3 | TRBV5-6 | TRBD2 | CASSLLASGGGPDTQYF
TRBJ2-3 | TRBV5-4 | . | CASSLPGTDTQYF
TRBJ2-5 | TRBV9 | TRBD2 | CASSVEPGLQETQYF
TRBJ2-7 | TRBV18 | TRBD2 | CASSQSGRASGEQYF
TRBJ2-5 | TRBV6-5 | . | CASTRAPGETQYF
TRBJ1-4 | TRBV4-2 | . | CASSQGGGLGEKLFF
TRBJ2-4 | TRBV7-9 | . | CASSFRPGMSGVDKNIQYF
TRBJ2-7 | TRBV19 | . | CASSIEGRKYEQYF
TRBJ1-4 | TRBV7-2 | TRBD1 | CASSLVDRGMRKLFF
TRBJ2-3 | TRBV19 | . | CASSRQEGASTDTQYF